Below, 18 T cell receptor beta chains from the same sample are listed, as sequenced in a study of spatial heterogeneity in lung cancer. Via MiXCR, TCRdb re-called the 5' RACE reads, giving one row per CDR3 protein. This table holds approximately 20,000 distinct CDR3 sequences, about 9% found once. Time point reported: blood at routine non-recurrence follow-up after resection. This sample comprised PBMCs, obtained at follow-up. The receptors stem from a male donor with early-stage non-small cell lung cancer.

This clonotype has a count of ten or more. The chain couples TRBV20-1 to TRBJ1-1; TRBD1 matches at 9 bases. V was clipped by 6 bases and J by 0 bases; unmatched bases: 5. In germline, CDR1 is DFQATT, CDR2 SNEGSKA (reference sequence). This CDR3 comprises 14 residues. The CDR3, as DNA: TGCAGTGCCAGAAGACAGGGGGTGAACACTGAAGCTTTCTTT. The encoded protein is CSARRQGVNTEAFF.

This clonotype was recorded at least ten times. V and J are TRBV12-2 and TRBJ1-5; the table's D call TRBD1 went unverified against the DNA. TRBV12-2 counts as a pseudogene. The CDR3 is 17 residues long. DNA of the CDR3: TGTGCAAGTCGCTTAGCCAGGACACCACTGGGCAATCAGCCCCAGCATTTT. The encoded protein is CASRLARTPLGNQPQHF.

This clonotype was counted at least ten times. V is TRBV5-1 and J is TRBJ1-3; tentative D call: TRBD1 (5 bases). Germline loops: CDR1 SGHRS, CDR2 YFSETQ. V lost 7 bases and J lost 4, with 12 bases in between. CDR3 length equals 13 residues. The CDR3 here is CASRRGDGNTIYF. The DNA for the CDR3 is TGCGCCAGCCGCCGGGGCGACGGAAACACCATATATTTT.

The table lists this clonotype with a few counts. The CDR3 loop reads CASSREGYGYTF. CDR3 nucleotide sequence: TGTGCCAGCTCAAGGGAAGGCTATGGCTACACCTTC. The chain combines TRBV6-4 with TRBJ1-2, with no clear D. Germline V gene lookup returns CDR1 MRHNA and CDR2 SNTAGT. V gave up 8 bases and J gave up 4 bases, with 11 bases separating them. The CDR3 is made up of 12 amino acids.

This clonotype has ten or more counts. V gene TRBV19 combines with J gene TRBJ2-7; D might be TRBD1 (6 bases). The V end was cut by 5 bases, the J end by 1 base, with 15 bases between. Germline assignment: CDR1 LNHDA and CDR2 SQIVND (reference sequence). This CDR3 is 15 amino acids long. CDR3 bases: TGTGCCAGTAGTGCCGGCGGACAGAAATCCTACGAGCAGTACTTC. Its translation is CASSAGGQKSYEQYF.

This clonotype was observed a few times. The rearrangement links TRBV7-8 to TRBJ2-7; D is possibly TRBD2 (6 bases). The CDR3 contains 13 residues. The V and J ends lost 0 bases and 3 bases respectively, with 6 bases between them. Germline V gene sequence: CDR1 SGHVS, CDR2 FQNEAQ. The DNA of the CDR3 is TGTGCCAGCAGCTTAGCGGGGGGCTACGAGCAGTACTTC. Its protein is CASSLAGGYEQYF.

This clonotype was seen repeatedly, ten times or more. The V gene is TRBV5-6, the J gene TRBJ2-5; 9 nucleotides match TRBD2. V gave up 4 bases and J gave up 6 bases; unmatched junction bases: 13. Per the germline V gene, CDR1 is SGHDT and CDR2 is YYEEEE. The CDR3 extends over 16 amino acids. CDR3 sequence reads: CASSVLPGLAVQTQYF. The CDR3 coding sequence is TGTGCCAGCAGCGTCCTACCGGGACTAGCTGTGCAGACCCAGTACTTC.

The rearrangement links TRBV29-1 to TRBJ2-1; the match to TRBD2 covers 10 bases. Germline assignment: CDR1 SQVTM and CDR2 ANQGSEA. The ends lost 4 bases at V and 3 bases at J; junction bases unmatched: 6. This CDR3 contains 15 residues. CDR3 sequence reads: CSVVGLADNYNEQFF. CDR3 DNA sequence: TGCAGCGTTGTCGGACTAGCGGATAACTACAATGAGCAGTTCTTC.

This clonotype was seen ten or more times. V usage is TRBV6-6 and J usage is TRBJ2-5; D not resolved. This CDR3 contains 14 residues. V was clipped by 0 bases and J by 2 bases, with 7 bases between them. In germline, CDR1 is MNHNY, CDR2 SVGAGI (reference sequence). The CDR3 DNA reads as TGTGCCAGCAGTTACTCTACTACTCAAGAGACCCAGTACTTC. It encodes CASSYSTTQETQYF.

The DNA of the CDR3 is TGCGCCAGCAGTCCTACCCCGGGACAGGGAAGAAGCTACACCTTC. This codes for CASSPTPGQGRSYTF. This sequence joins TRBV4-1 and TRBJ1-2; 9 bases map to TRBD1. V dropped 6 bases and J dropped 9; count of bases not matched to a gene: 14. The CDR3 has 15 amino acids. Looked up from germline, CDR1 is MGHRA and CDR2 is YSYEKL.

This chain connects TRBV7-6 to TRBJ2-2; the D gene is possibly TRBD2 (7 bases). The V gene lost 4 bases and the J gene lost 0 bases, with 15 bases spanning the gap. The CDR3 has 17 residues. Germline CDR1 SGHVS, CDR2 FNYEAQ. The CDR3 sequence is CASSSRGGGANTGELFF. CDR3 sequence (DNA): TGTGCCAGCAGCTCCCGGGGAGGGGGAGCGAACACCGGGGAGCTGTTTTTT. Based on the CDR3 plus reference TRBV7-6 and TRBJ2-2, the full variable domain is GAGVSQSPRYKVTKRGQDVALRCDPISGHVSLYWYRQALGQGPEFLTYFNYEAQQDKSGLPNDRFSAERPEGSISTLTIQRTEQRDSAMYRCASSSRGGGANTGELFFGEGSRLTVL.

This chain joins TRBV7-9 and TRBJ2-2; no clear D gene. The CDR3 runs to 13 residues. CDR1 is SEHNR and CDR2 is FQNEAQ in the germline V gene (reference sequence). With 1 base removed from V and 1 base from J, the gap between germline ends came to 1 base. DNA for the CDR3: TGTGCCAGCAGCTTAGGGAACACCGGGGAGCTGTTTTTT. Translated, it gives CASSLGNTGELFF.

This clonotype has ten or more counts. The rearrangement links TRBV24-1 to TRBJ2-1; 7 bases fit TRBD2. V shed 0 bases, J shed 6 bases, and the junction held 7 bases outside the gene matches. The CDR3 is 16 residues long. Germline CDR1 reads KGHDR; CDR2 reads SFDVKD. The CDR3 coding sequence is TGTGCCACCAGTGATTTGCGGCGGGAGAGGAGCAATGAGCAGTTCTTC. Amino acid sequence: CATSDLRRERSNEQFF.

By share, this clonotype ranks as medium-sized. V is TRBV28 and J is TRBJ1-1; D might be TRBD1 (5 bases). The germline V gene encodes CDR1 MDHEN and CDR2 SYDVKM. V lost 6 bases to trimming and J lost 6 bases, with 8 bases between them. CDR3 size: 11 residues. The CDR3 region is CASRRQSEAFF. DNA for the CDR3: TGTGCCAGCAGACGACAGTCTGAAGCTTTCTTT.

This clonotype was counted only a few times. V gene TRBV29-1 combines with J gene TRBJ1-1; 10 bases are shared with TRBD1. The germline V gene has CDR1 SQVTM and CDR2 ANQGSEA. The CDR3 is 12 amino acids. CDR3 loop: CSSGQGGTEAFF. Written as DNA, the CDR3 is TGCAGTTCCGGACAGGGGGGTACTGAAGCTTTCTTT.

This clonotype was counted at least ten times. The chain carries TRBV12-3 or TRBV12-4 and TRBJ2-5, with TRBD2 matching over 11 bases. V trimming: 5 bases; J trimming: 3 bases; junction bases outside the gene matches: 8. CDR3 length equals 16 residues. CDR3 DNA: TGTGCCAGCAGTGCATTTCCGGGACTAGCGGAAGAGACCCAGTACTTC. Translating it yields CASSAFPGLAEETQYF.

This clonotype was recorded at least ten times. This rearrangement joins TRBV20-1 to TRBJ2-5; TRBD1 aligns across 7 bases. Germline V gene data show CDR1 as DFQATT and CDR2 as SNEGSKA (reference sequence). This CDR3 contains 16 residues. With V trimmed by 3 bases and J by 3 bases, 13 bases remained unmatched. CDR3 region: CSARAKTGILEETQYF. CDR3 nucleotides: TGCAGTGCTAGGGCTAAGACAGGGATTTTGGAAGAGACCCAGTACTTC.

This clonotype has at least ten counts. This rearrangement joins TRBV1 to TRBJ2-2; the DNA was not compared with TRBD1, the D call given in the table. TRBV1 is labeled a pseudogene. The CDR3 extends over 16 amino acids. The CDR3, as DNA: TGCACCAGCAGGGAGGACAGGGGGTCGAACACCGGGGAGCTGTTTTTT. Translating gives CTSREDRGSNTGELFF.